The present TCR beta chain was sequenced within a study of human T cells and chemical hapten exposure. One entry per CDR3 protein, called by TCRdb with MiXCR from the RACE reads. Of tens of thousands of distinct CDR3 sequences listed, more than 8% are singletons. This clonotype occurred many times. What it binds is not known. Stated time point: pre-sensitization, week 0. Treatment here: therapeutic diphenylcyclopropenone sensitization with weekly scalp DPC. Overall study findings and caveats: Expanded TCR counts at PT1 went up together with patch test score, a positive correlation. TCRs exceeding 1 in 1000 frequency stayed unchanged with DPC sensitization.

The CDR3 sequence is 14 residues long. After removal of 1 base from V and 3 bases from J, the junction contained 3 bases not matched to a gene. CDR1 is GTSNPN and CDR2 is SVGIG in the germline V gene (reference sequence). The TCR comes from a man aged 35-49 years with alopecia areata. Some clones in this sample may be carry-over from other donors' samples. The sequencing here drew on whole blood, taken in connection with sensitization to the hapten diphenylcyclopropenone (DPC). V gene TRBV30 combines with J gene TRBJ1-5; TRBD1 matches 7 bases. CDR3 sequence: CAWSEGTANQPQHF. CDR3 DNA sequence: TGTGCCTGGAGTGAAGGGACAGCCAATCAGCCCCAGCATTTT. The whole variable domain, remainder taken from reference TRBV30 and TRBJ1-5, is SQTIHQWPATLVQPVGSPLSLECTVEGTSNPNLYWYRQAAGRGLQLLFYSVGIGQISSEVPQNLSASRPQDRQFILSSKKLLLSDSGFYLCAWSEGTANQPQHFGDGTRLSIL.